These 9 T cell receptor beta chains were sequenced from one sample in a study of blood T cell repertoires in COVID-19. Using immunoSEQ multiplex PCR, the repertoire was profiled, and TCRdb retains in-frame clones only, with some absent. The sample has around 500,000 clones, 75% to 90% seen once. Sequencing was carried out using peripheral blood. All receptors come from a human donor in a cohort sampled during active COVID-19.

This clone was counted once. The rearrangement uses TRBV2 and TRBJ1-2; TRBD1 aligns across 8 bases. Germline lookup yields CDR1 SNHLY and CDR2 FYNNEI. This CDR3 has 15 amino acids. J gave up 6 bases and V 4 bases, and 10 bases lay outside the gene matches. The CDR3 DNA is TGTGCCAGCAGTGTACTTCGGACAGGGACAGATGGCTACACCTTC. This gives the protein CASSVLRTGTDGYTF.

The chain carries TRBV7-3 and TRBJ1-1; D possibly corresponds to TRBD1 (5 bases). Looked up from germline, CDR1 is SGHTA and CDR2 is FQGTGA. The V and J ends lost 5 bases and 11 bases respectively, with 18 bases between them. This CDR3 is 13 amino acids long. Here the CDR3 reads CASSQGLGVSAFF. In nucleotides, the CDR3 is TGTGCCAGCAGCCAGGGCCTTGGGGTATCGGCTTTCTTT.

This clone was seen more than once but under ten times. The chain combines TRBV27 with TRBJ1-5, with 8 bases aligning to TRBD1. The trim removed 0 bases at V and 7 bases at J, leaving 5 bases unmatched. The CDR3 is 15 residues long. Germline values: CDR1 MNHEY, CDR2 SMNVEV (reference sequence). CDR3 sequence (DNA): TGTGCCAGCAGTTTATCTCAGGGGGCTGGGCAGCCCCAGCATTTT. Its translation: CASSLSQGAGQPQHF.

This chain uses TRBV7-8 with TRBJ2-3; 13 nucleotides line up with TRBD2. This CDR3 has 16 residues. J gave up 5 bases and V 6 bases, and 8 bases lay outside the gene matches. The germline V gene encodes CDR1 SGHVS and CDR2 FQNEAQ. Here the CDR3 DNA reads TGTGCCAGCAGTGGACTAGCGGGAGAGTCGGGAGATACGCAGTATTTT. This translates into CASSGLAGESGDTQYF.

The chain carries TRBV19 and TRBJ1-4; TRBD1 aligns across 8 bases. The CDR3 loop spans 14 amino acids. V lost 8 bases, J lost 6 bases, and 8 bases stayed unmatched. The germline V gene encodes CDR1 LNHDA and CDR2 SQIVND (reference sequence). CDR3 region: CASSPGQGHEKLFF. The CDR3 DNA reads as TGTGCCAGTTCCCCTGGACAGGGTCATGAAAAACTGTTTTTT.

The gene calls are TRBV7-9 and TRBJ2-1; TRBD1 matches 8 bases. V shed 5 bases and J 1 base; nucleotides not matched to a gene: 1. The CDR3 has 14 amino acids. Germline CDR1 and CDR2: SEHNR and FQNEAQ (reference sequence). The chain's CDR3 is CASSRQGSYNEQFF. CDR3 nucleotide sequence: TGTGCCAGCAGCCGACAGGGGTCCTACAATGAGCAGTTCTTC.

This chain joins TRBV10-3 and TRBJ2-7; TRBD1 aligns across 7 bases. The CDR3 sequence is 15 residues long. Per germline, CDR1 ENHRY and CDR2 SYGVKD. The V and J ends lost 6 bases and 2 bases, in that order; junction bases with no gene match: 10. CDR3: CAIRDGQVITYEQYF. CDR3 sequence (DNA): TGTGCCATCAGAGACGGACAGGTCATAACCTACGAGCAGTACTTC.

This clone appeared a single time. The rearrangement uses TRBV3-1 (or the pseudogene TRBV3-2) and TRBJ2-2; 10 bases are shared with TRBD1. Trimming took 0 bases from V and 7 from J; bases not matched to a gene: 5. The CDR3 extends over 16 amino acids. CDR1 and CDR2 (germline): LGHDT, YNNKEL (reference sequence). The DNA of the CDR3 is TGTGCCAGCAGCCAAGAGGACAGGGGGATTGGCGGGGAGCTGTTTTTT. Encoded protein: CASSQEDRGIGGELFF.

This chain joins TRBV6-6 and TRBJ2-5; D gene unclear. V was trimmed by 7 bases and J by 0 bases, leaving 12 bases between them. The CDR3 is 14 residues long. Germline V lookup: CDR1 MNHNY, CDR2 SVGAGI (reference sequence). CDR3 sequence: CASTQTRYQETQYF. Written as DNA, the CDR3 is TGTGCCAGCACCCAAACCCGGTACCAAGAGACCCAGTACTTC.